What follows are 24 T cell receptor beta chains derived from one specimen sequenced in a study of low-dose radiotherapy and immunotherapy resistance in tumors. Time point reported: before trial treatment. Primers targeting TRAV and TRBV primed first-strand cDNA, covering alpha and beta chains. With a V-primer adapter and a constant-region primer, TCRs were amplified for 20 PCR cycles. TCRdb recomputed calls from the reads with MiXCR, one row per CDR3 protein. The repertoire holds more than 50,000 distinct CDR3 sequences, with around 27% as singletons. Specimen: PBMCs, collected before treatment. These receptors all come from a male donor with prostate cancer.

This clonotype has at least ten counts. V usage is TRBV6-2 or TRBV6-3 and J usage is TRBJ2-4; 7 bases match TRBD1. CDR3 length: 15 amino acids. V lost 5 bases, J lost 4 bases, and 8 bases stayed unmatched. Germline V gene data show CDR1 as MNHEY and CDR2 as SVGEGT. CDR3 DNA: TGTGCCAGCAGTGAATCCGTGGGACAGAAAAACATTCAGTACTTC. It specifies CASSESVGQKNIQYF.

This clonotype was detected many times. As DNA, the CDR3 is TGCAGTGCTAGGGAAAGGACTAGCGGACTGGCAGATACGCAGTATTTT. It is translated as CSARERTSGLADTQYF. The chain employs TRBV20-1 and TRBJ2-3; 10 bases match TRBD2. CDR1 is DFQATT and CDR2 is SNEGSKA in the germline V gene (reference sequence). The length of the CDR3 is 16 residues. The V segment lost 3 bases and the J segment 4 bases; nucleotides outside the gene matches: 10.

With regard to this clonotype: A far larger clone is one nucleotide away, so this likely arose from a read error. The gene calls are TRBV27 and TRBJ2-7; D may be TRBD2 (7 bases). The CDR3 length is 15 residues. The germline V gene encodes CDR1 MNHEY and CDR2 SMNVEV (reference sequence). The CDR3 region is CASRKGGGSSYEPYF. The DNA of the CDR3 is TGTGCCAGCAGGAAGGGGGGCGGGAGCTCCTACGAGCCGTACTTC.

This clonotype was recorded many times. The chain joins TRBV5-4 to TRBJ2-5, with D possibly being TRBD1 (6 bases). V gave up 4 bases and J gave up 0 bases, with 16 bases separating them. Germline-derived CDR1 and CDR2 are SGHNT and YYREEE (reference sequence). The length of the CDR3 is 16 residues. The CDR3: CASSRTTGLYQETQYF. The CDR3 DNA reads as TGTGCCAGCAGCCGAACGACAGGTTTATACCAAGAGACCCAGTACTTC.

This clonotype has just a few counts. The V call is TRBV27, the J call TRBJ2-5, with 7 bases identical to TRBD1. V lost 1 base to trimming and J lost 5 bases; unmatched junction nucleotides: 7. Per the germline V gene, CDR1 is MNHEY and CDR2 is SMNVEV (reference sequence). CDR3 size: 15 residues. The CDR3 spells CASSLYPRGLETQYF. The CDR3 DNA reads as TGTGCCAGCAGTTTATATCCCAGGGGGTTGGAGACCCAGTACTTC.

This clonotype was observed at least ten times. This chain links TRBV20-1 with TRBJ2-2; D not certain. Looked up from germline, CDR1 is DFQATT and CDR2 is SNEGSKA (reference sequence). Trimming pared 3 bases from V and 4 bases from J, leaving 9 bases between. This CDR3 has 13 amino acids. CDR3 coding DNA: TGCAGTGCTAGCGTCCAGAGCACCGGGGAGCTGTTTTTT. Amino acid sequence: CSASVQSTGELFF.

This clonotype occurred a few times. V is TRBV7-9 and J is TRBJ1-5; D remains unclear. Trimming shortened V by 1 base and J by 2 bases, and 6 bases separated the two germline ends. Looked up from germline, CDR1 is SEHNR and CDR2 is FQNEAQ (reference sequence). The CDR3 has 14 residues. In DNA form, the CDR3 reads TGTGCCAGCAGCTTAGAAAAGGGCAATCAGCCCCAGCATTTT. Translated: CASSLEKGNQPQHF.

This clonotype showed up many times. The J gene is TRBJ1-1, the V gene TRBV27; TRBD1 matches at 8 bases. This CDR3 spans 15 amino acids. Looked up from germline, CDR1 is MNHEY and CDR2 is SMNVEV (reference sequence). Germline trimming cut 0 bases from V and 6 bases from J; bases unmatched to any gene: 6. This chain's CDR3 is CASSLSARGLAEAFF. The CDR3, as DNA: TGTGCCAGCAGTTTATCGGCCAGGGGGCTCGCTGAAGCTTTCTTT.

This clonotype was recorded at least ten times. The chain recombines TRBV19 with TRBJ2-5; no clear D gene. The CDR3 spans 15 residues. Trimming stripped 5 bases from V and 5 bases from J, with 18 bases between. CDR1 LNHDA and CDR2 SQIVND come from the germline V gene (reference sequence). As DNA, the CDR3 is TGTGCCAGTAGTTCCCGGACGGCCGCTTTCGAGACCCAGTACTTC. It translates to CASSSRTAAFETQYF.

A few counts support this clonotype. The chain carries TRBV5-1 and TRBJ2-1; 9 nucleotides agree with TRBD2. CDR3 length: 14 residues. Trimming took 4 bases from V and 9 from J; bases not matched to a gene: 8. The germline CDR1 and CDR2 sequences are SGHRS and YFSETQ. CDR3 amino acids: CASSPPGTSTEQFF. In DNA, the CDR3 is TGCGCCAGCAGCCCGCCGGGGACTAGCACTGAGCAGTTCTTC.

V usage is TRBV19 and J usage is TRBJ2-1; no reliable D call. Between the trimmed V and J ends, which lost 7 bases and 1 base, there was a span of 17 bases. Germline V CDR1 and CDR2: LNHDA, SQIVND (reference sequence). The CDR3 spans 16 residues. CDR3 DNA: TGTGCCAGTACTACAGAGAACGGGCGATCCTACAATGAGCAGTTCTTC. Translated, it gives CASTTENGRSYNEQFF.

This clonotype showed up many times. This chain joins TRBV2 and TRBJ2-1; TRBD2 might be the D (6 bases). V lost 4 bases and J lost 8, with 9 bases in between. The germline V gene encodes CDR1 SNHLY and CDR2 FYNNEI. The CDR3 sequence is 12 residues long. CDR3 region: CASSVGGDEQFF. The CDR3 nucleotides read TGTGCCAGCAGTGTAGGAGGGGATGAGCAGTTCTTC. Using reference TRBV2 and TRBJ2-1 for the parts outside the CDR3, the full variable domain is EPEVTQTPSHQVTQMGQEVILRCVPISNHLYFYWYRQILGQKVEFLVSFYNNEISEKSEIFDDQFSVERPDGSNFTLKIRSTKLEDSAMYFCASSVGGDEQFFGPGTRLTVL.

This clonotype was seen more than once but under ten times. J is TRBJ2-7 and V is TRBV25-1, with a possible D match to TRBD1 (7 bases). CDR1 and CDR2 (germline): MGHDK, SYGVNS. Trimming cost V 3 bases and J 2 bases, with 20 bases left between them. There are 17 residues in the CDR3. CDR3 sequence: CASSDSPGGRGAYEQYF. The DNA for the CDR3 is TGTGCCAGCAGTGACTCTCCCGGCGGCAGGGGGGCCTACGAGCAGTACTTC.

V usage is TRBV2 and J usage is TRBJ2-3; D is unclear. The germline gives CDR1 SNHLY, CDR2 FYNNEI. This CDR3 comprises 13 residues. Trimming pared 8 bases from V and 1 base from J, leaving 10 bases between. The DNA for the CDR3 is TGTGCCAGCGGTCTAGTGGGCACAGATACGCAGTATTTT. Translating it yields CASGLVGTDTQYF.

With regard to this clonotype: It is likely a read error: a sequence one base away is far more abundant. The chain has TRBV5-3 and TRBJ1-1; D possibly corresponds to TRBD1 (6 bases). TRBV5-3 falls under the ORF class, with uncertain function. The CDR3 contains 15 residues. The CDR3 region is CASSFAGAMDTEAFF. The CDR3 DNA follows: TGTGCCAGCAGCTTCGCAGGGGCCATGGACACTGAAGCTTTCTTT.

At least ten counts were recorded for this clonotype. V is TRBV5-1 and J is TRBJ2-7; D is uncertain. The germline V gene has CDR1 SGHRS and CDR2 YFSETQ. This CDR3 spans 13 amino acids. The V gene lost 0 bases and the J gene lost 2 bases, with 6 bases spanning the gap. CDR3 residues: CASSLDRAYEQYF. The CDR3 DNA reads TGCGCCAGCAGCTTGGATCGGGCCTACGAGCAGTACTTC.

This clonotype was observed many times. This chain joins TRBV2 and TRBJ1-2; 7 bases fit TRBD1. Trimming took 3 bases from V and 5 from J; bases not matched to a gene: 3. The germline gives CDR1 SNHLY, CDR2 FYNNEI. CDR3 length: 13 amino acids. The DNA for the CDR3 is TGTGCCAGCAGTGATAGACAGGGATATGGCTACACCTTC. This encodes CASSDRQGYGYTF.

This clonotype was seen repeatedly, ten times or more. CDR3 sequence (DNA): TGTGCCAGCAGTCCCTTTAGCAGCACTAGCACAGATACGCAGTATTTT. Translating it yields CASSPFSSTSTDTQYF. The chain employs TRBV27 and TRBJ2-3, with D uncertain. The CDR3 extends over 16 amino acids. V was shortened by 5 bases and J by 0 bases, with 15 bases between the two germline ends. The germline V gene encodes CDR1 MNHEY and CDR2 SMNVEV (reference sequence).

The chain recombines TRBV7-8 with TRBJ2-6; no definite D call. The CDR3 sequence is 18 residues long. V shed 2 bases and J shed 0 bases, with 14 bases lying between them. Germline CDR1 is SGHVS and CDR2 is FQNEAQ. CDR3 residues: CASSLLLLDDSGANVLTF. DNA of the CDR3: TGTGCCAGCAGCTTATTACTCCTCGATGACTCTGGGGCCAACGTCCTGACTTTC.

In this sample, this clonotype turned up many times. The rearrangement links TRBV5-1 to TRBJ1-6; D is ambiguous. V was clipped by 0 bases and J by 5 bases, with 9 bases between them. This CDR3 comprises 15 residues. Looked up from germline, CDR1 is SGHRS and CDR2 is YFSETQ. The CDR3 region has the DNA TGCGCCAGCAGCTTGGCTGGGCGTCATAATTCACCCCTCCACTTT. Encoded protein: CASSLAGRHNSPLHF.

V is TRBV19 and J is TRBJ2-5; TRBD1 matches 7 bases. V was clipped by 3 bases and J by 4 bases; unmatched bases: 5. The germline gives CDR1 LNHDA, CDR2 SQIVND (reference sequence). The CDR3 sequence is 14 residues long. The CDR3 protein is CASSMNRGRETQYF. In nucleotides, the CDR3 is TGTGCCAGTAGTATGAACAGGGGACGAGAGACCCAGTACTTC. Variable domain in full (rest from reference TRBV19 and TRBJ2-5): DGGITQSPKYLFRKEGQNVTLSCEQNLNHDAMYWYRQDPGQGLRLIYYSQIVNDFQKGDIAEGYSVSREKKESFPLTVTSAQKNPTAFYLCASSMNRGRETQYFGPGTRLLVL.

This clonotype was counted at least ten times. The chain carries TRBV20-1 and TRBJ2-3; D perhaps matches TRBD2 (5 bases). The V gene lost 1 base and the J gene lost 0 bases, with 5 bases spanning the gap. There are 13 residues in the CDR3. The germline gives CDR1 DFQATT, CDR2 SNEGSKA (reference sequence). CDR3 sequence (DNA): TGCAGTGCTAGAGGGACTAGCACAGATACGCAGTATTTT. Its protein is CSARGTSTDTQYF.

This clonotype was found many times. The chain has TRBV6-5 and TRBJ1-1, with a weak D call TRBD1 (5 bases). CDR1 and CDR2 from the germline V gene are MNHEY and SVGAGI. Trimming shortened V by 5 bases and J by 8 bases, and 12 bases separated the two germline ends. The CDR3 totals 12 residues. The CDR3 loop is CASSLTRDEAFF. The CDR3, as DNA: TGTGCCAGCAGTCTAACCCGGGACGAAGCTTTCTTT.

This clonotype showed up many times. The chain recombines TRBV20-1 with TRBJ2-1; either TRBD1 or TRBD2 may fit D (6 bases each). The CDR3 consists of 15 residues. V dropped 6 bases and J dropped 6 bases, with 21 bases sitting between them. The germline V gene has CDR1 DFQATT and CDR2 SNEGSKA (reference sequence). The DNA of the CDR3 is TGCAGTGCGCCTGAAGGGGGGTCTAGGTTCAATGAGCAGTTCTTC. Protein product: CSAPEGGSRFNEQFF.